Presented here are 17 T cell receptor beta chains from one specimen sequenced in a study of blood T cell repertoires in COVID-19. Assay used: immunoSEQ multiplex PCR; TCRdb lists only in-frame clones, some missing. This sample yields about 26,000 clones, of which almost 90% are seen a single time; 7.6% belongs to the top ten. Sequencing input: peripheral blood. All receptors come from a human donor in a cohort sampled during active COVID-19.

This clone was seen only a few times. The V call is TRBV2, the J call TRBJ1-1, with D tentatively TRBD1 (5 bases). Trimming left V 4 bases short and J 8 bases short, with 8 bases between. From germline, CDR1 is SNHLY and CDR2 FYNNEI. This CDR3 is built from 11 residues. The CDR3, as DNA: TGTGCCAGCAGTGTGGACAACGAAGCTTTCTTT. The encoded protein is CASSVDNEAFF.

This sequence joins TRBV5-1 and TRBJ2-7; 9 nucleotides agree with TRBD2. Unmatched junction bases numbered 5, after V lost 4 bases and J lost 3 bases. The CDR3 is 14 amino acids. Per germline, CDR1 SGHRS and CDR2 YFSETQ. The CDR3 loop reads CASSGTTSGYEQYF. The DNA for the CDR3 is TGCGCCAGCAGCGGTACGACTAGCGGCTACGAGCAGTACTTC.

The rearrangement uses TRBV7-6 and TRBJ1-5; D uncertain. The V and J ends lost 2 bases and 6 bases respectively, with 8 bases between them. This CDR3 is 13 amino acids long. The V gene's germline CDR1 is SGHVS and CDR2 FNYEAQ. CDR3: CASSLSSLQPQHF. DNA for the CDR3: TGTGCCAGCAGCTTATCGTCACTTCAGCCCCAGCATTTT.

V gene TRBV19 combines with J gene TRBJ1-2; 10 bases map to TRBD1. CDR3 size: 15 residues. The germline gives CDR1 LNHDA, CDR2 SQIVND (reference sequence). J gave up 4 bases and V 7 bases, and 9 bases lay outside the gene matches. The CDR3, as DNA: TGTGCCAGTAAACTAGGGACAGGGGCGATCTATGGCTACACCTTC. Translating it yields CASKLGTGAIYGYTF.

In this sample, this clone turned up once. Here the CDR3 DNA reads TGTGCCAGCAGGGAGACCCCGGGACTCCCCGGGGAGACCCAGTACTTC. Its protein product is CASRETPGLPGETQYF. The chain uses TRBV2 and TRBJ2-5; weak D call: TRBD2 (6 bases). This CDR3 comprises 16 residues. CDR1 is SNHLY, CDR2 FYNNEI, per germline. V shed 6 bases and J shed 5 bases, with 22 bases lying between them.

The CDR3 reads CASSHRGTGELFF. CDR3 nucleotide sequence: TGCGCCAGCAGTCACAGGGGCACCGGGGAGCTGTTTTTT. This chain uses TRBV23-1 with TRBJ2-2; maybe TRBD1 (6 bases). TRBV23-1 is reported as an ORF; its role is uncertain. Trimming left V 3 bases short and J 4 bases short, with 6 bases between. The CDR3 extends over 13 amino acids.

The chain joins TRBV29-1 to TRBJ2-1; TRBD2 might be the D (5 bases). V was clipped by 8 bases and J by 1 base, with 15 bases between them. Germline lookup yields CDR1 SQVTM and CDR2 ANQGSEA. There are 14 residues in the CDR3. The CDR3 here is CSPGVATSYNEQFF. The CDR3 region has the DNA TGCAGCCCCGGGGTAGCCACGTCCTACAATGAGCAGTTCTTC.

The chain combines TRBV7-2 with TRBJ2-5; no definite D call. The CDR3 is 13 amino acids. V gave up 1 base and J gave up 1 base, with 4 bases separating them. CDR1 is SGHTA and CDR2 is FQGNSA in the germline V gene. For the CDR3, the DNA is TGTGCCAGCAGCTTAGGACTCCAAGAGACCCAGTACTTC. It encodes CASSLGLQETQYF.

This chain links TRBV5-5 with TRBJ2-1; 7 nucleotides align to TRBD2. V was pared by 2 bases and J by 2 bases, with 4 bases of the junction left unmatched. Germline V gene lookup returns CDR1 SGHKS and CDR2 YYEKEE (reference sequence). This CDR3 is built from 15 residues. The CDR3 region is CASSFAGAPYNEQFF. In DNA, the CDR3 is TGTGCCAGCAGCTTTGCGGGAGCGCCCTACAATGAGCAGTTCTTC.

The chain's CDR3 is CASSPDRKGGEQYF. CDR3 nucleotides: TGTGCCAGCAGCCCGGACAGGAAAGGAGGCGAGCAGTACTTC. This chain uses TRBV7-9 with TRBJ2-7; TRBD1 agrees at 7 bases. CDR1 is SEHNR and CDR2 is FQNEAQ in the germline V gene (reference sequence). With V trimmed by 5 bases and J by 6 bases, 10 bases remained unmatched. CDR3 length: 14 amino acids.

The rearrangement links TRBV2 to TRBJ2-5; TRBD1 is a possible D gene (6 bases). This CDR3 has 14 amino acids. The V gene's germline CDR1 is SNHLY and CDR2 FYNNEI. The V gene lost 6 bases and the J gene lost 1 base, with 12 bases spanning the gap. The CDR3 DNA sequence: TGTGCCAGCAGGACCAGGGGAGCCCAAGAGACCCAGTACTTC. This encodes CASRTRGAQETQYF.

CDR3 nucleotide sequence: TGCGCCAGCAGCACCGGGACTAGCGGCTACAATGAGCAGTTCTTC. It translates to CASSTGTSGYNEQFF. The chain recombines TRBV5-1 with TRBJ2-1; 11 nucleotides match TRBD2. The trim removed 4 bases at V and 3 bases at J, leaving 3 bases unmatched. The CDR3 covers 15 residues. CDR1 is SGHRS, CDR2 YFSETQ, per germline. The complete variable domain, with remaining parts taken from reference TRBV5-1 and TRBJ2-1, reads KAGVTQTPRYLIKTRGQQVTLSCSPISGHRSVSWYQQTPGQGLQFLFEYFSETQRNKGNFPGRFSGRQFSNSRSEMNVSTLELGDSALYLCASSTGTSGYNEQFFGPGTRLTVL.

The genes are TRBV4-1 and TRBJ2-2; 13 positions agree with TRBD2. There are 16 residues in the CDR3. The ends lost 2 bases at V and 6 bases at J; junction bases unmatched: 3. Germline V gene sequence: CDR1 MGHRA, CDR2 YSYEKL. The CDR3 here is CASSQPTSGRAGELFF. The CDR3 coding sequence is TGCGCCAGCAGCCAACCTACTAGCGGGAGGGCCGGGGAGCTGTTTTTT.

The chain recombines TRBV5-6 with TRBJ1-1; D is undetermined. The CDR3 consists of 12 residues. V was pared by 8 bases and J by 3 bases, with 11 bases between. Germline V gives CDR1 SGHDT, CDR2 YYEEEE. This chain's CDR3 is CASQRGYTEAFF. CDR3 in DNA: TGTGCCAGTCAGCGCGGGTACACTGAAGCTTTCTTT. The whole variable domain, filled in from reference TRBV5-6 and TRBJ1-1, reads DAGVTQSPTHLIKTRGQQVTLRCSPKSGHDTVSWYQQALGQGPQFIFQYYEEEERQRGNFPDRFSGHQFPNYSSELNVNALLLGDSALYLCASQRGYTEAFFGQGTRLTVV.

The rearrangement links TRBV7-2 to TRBJ2-3, with a tentative D call TRBD2 (5 bases). The CDR3 loop spans 13 amino acids. The germline gives CDR1 SGHTA, CDR2 FQGNSA. Trimming removed 2 bases from V and 12 bases from J, with 15 bases in between. DNA for the CDR3: TGTGCCAGCAGCTTAAATGGGGAGTTGCAACAGTATTTT. This translates into CASSLNGELQQYF.

This chain joins TRBV6-5 and TRBJ2-1, with TRBD1 matching 8 bases. This CDR3 comprises 15 residues. J gave up 4 bases and V 10 bases, and 12 bases lay outside the gene matches. Germline V CDR1 and CDR2: MNHEY, SVGAGI. The CDR3 nucleotides read TGTGCCACCTCCCGACAGGGGTCCCTTTACAATGAGCAGTTCTTC. Translation gives CATSRQGSLYNEQFF.

The V call is TRBV5-6, the J call TRBJ2-7; 7 bases are shared with TRBD1. This CDR3 comprises 13 residues. The germline gives CDR1 SGHDT, CDR2 YYEEEE. The V segment lost 9 bases and the J segment 1 base; nucleotides outside the gene matches: 7. The CDR3 coding sequence is TGTGCCACCAGGGTGGGACAGTCCTACGAGCAGTACTTC. Its protein is CATRVGQSYEQYF.